This T cell receptor (beta chain) stems from a study of T cell repertoires in cytomegalovirus infection. Study context: Through public TCR beta signatures, both CMV infection and matching HLA type were indicated. General study results and limits: The ex vivo response was dominated by HLA-C-restricted CMV-specific TCR beta clonotypes. Carriers of CMV and the relevant HLA type were discriminated by public TCR beta frequency.

This CDR3 is built from 16 residues. Germline V gene sequence: CDR1 MNHEY, CDR2 SVGEGT. V gave up 6 bases and J gave up 8 bases; unmatched junction bases: 15. TCRdb re-called the reads through MiXCR, storing one row per CDR3 protein. The data hold fewer than 700,000 distinct CDR3 sequences, with about 24% observed a single time. This clonotype was detected only a few times. What it binds is not known. Sequencing was carried out using CD8+ T cells from PBMCs. The chain carries TRBV6-2 or TRBV6-3 and TRBJ2-1; TRBD2 aligns across 8 bases. The TCR sequence derives from a human donor in good health (CMV status not recorded). Some clones in this sample may be carry-over from other donors' samples. The DNA for the CDR3 is TGTGCCAGCAGCCCTCAAGTACCTACCGGGAGGGATGAGCAGTTCTTC. Translating it yields CASSPQVPTGRDEQFF.